The clone carrying this TCR beta chain was detected ten times or more. Amplification of TCR beta CDR3 regions used RNA as the template. The TCR CDR3 first-round RT-PCR relied on the HTBI primer set. TCRdb passed the multiplex PCR reads through MiXCR, listing each CDR3 protein once. The sample consists of some 350,000 distinct CDR3 sequences, approximately 14% of them appearing once. Looked up from germline, CDR1 is LGHDT and CDR2 is YNNKEL (reference sequence). The CDR3 totals 14 residues. Trimming took 7 bases from V and 10 from J; bases not matched to a gene: 4. This sample stems from a study of T cells in Graves' hyperthyroidism and ophthalmopathy.

This TCR derives from a woman between 55 and 75 years old with Graves' ophthalmopathy. This chain connects TRBV3-1 to TRBJ2-1; 16 bases are a match to TRBD2. Sequencing was done on a sample of blood. The CDR3 sequence is CASTPGLAGGEQFF. The CDR3 bases are TGTGCCAGCACCCCGGGACTAGCGGGAGGGGAGCAGTTCTTC.